The clone carrying this TCR beta chain was recorded many times. This sample is drawn from a study of early T cells in non-severe SARS-CoV-2 infection. J gave up 7 bases and V 4 bases, and 9 bases lay outside the gene matches. The CDR3 has 16 residues. Per the germline V gene, CDR1 is MGHRA and CDR2 is YSYEKL. One entry per CDR3 protein results from TCRdb running MiXCR on the 5' RACE reads. Of fewer than 50,000 distinct CDR3 sequences detected, 4% appear once; the ten largest clones hold 3% to 3.5%. The origin of this receptor is an adult who was a healthcare worker with PCR-confirmed SARS-CoV-2 infection or an uninfected control (not recorded which). Sequenced material: whole blood. This chain links TRBV4-1 with TRBJ2-4; 11 nucleotides line up with TRBD1. CDR3 residues: CASSLKMGTGGNIQYF. In DNA form, the CDR3 reads TGCGCCAGCAGCCTGAAGATGGGGACAGGGGGTAACATTCAGTACTTC.